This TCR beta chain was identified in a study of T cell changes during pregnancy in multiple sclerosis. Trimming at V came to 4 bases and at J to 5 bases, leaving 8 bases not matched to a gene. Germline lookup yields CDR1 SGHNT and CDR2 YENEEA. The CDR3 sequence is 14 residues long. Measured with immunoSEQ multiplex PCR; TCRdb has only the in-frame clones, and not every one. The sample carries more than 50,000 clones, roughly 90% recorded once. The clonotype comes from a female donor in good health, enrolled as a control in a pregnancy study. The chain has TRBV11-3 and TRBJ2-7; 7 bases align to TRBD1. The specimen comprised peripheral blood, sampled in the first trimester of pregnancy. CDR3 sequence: CASSSWTGPNEQYF. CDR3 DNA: TGTGCCAGCAGCTCATGGACAGGTCCGAACGAGCAGTACTTC.